This T cell receptor beta chain appears in the sequencing data of a study of blood T cells in healthy people across ages. This clonotype was observed a few times. Then a second PCR, running about 6 to 11 cycles, was carried out with a sample-barcoded 5' primer and a J-beta primer mix. From the 5' RACE reads, TCRdb called clonotypes with MiXCR, one entry per CDR3 protein. There are 700,000 to 900,000 distinct CDR3 sequences in the sample; roughly 25% occur only once, and about 2.9% lies in the top ten. CDR1 is SGHRS and CDR2 is YFSETQ in the germline V gene. The length of the CDR3 is 18 residues. V lost 0 bases, J lost 1 base, and 19 bases lay in between. This same sample was also taken into another study, of T cells of mothers and their children. According to that study: A primer called M1S, used in the second PCR, added sample barcodes and 2-4 random nucleotides.

Sequencing input: blood. The sequence came from a boy aged 5 to 17 in good health. The chain couples TRBV5-1 to TRBJ1-1; tentatively, D is TRBD1 (5 bases). CDR3 sequence: CASSLGAGTSRGNTEAFF. The CDR3 nucleotides are TGCGCCAGCAGCTTGGGAGCCGGGACCTCGCGGGGGAACACTGAAGCTTTCTTT.